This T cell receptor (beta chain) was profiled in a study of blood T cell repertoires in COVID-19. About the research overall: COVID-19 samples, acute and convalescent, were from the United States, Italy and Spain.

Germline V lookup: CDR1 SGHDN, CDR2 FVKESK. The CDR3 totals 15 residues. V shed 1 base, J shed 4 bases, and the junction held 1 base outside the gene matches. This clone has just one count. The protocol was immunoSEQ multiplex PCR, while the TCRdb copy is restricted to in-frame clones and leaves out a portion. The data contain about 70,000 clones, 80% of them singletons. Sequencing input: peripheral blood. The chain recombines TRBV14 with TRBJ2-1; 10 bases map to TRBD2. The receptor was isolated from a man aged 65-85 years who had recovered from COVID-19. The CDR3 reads CASSQASGGYNEQFF. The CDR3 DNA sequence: TGTGCCAGCAGCCAAGCTAGCGGGGGATACAATGAGCAGTTCTTC.